The clone carrying this T cell receptor (beta chain) has ten or more counts. Its matching antigen is unknown. J gave up 12 bases and V 0 bases, and 14 bases lay outside the gene matches. Germline CDR1 LGHDT, CDR2 YNNKEL (reference sequence). CDR3 length: 16 residues. Preparation of the TCRbeta library used unique molecular identifiers. MiXCR, run by TCRdb on the PCR reads, gives a single entry per CDR3 protein. The sample lists over 90,000 distinct CDR3 sequences; under 7% were seen once. The source of the sample is a study of T-cell reconstitution after alpha-beta-depleted transplantation in children. Points from the study as a whole: When one year had passed after transplant, most T-cell counts and diversity came from newly produced T cells. The high TCRbeta diversity at day 60 in some patients came from surviving recipient T cells and thymic progenitors. Alpha-beta T cells present about two months after transplant were reported to originate from several hundred expanded graft clones.

This sample comprised PBMCs, mostly from graft donor cells, obtained 60 days after TCRalphabeta/CD19-depleted stem cell transplant. The sequence derives from a female patient aged 2-10 years who had a stem cell transplant for Fanconi anemia, so the T cells may come from the graft donor. The rearrangement uses TRBV3-1 and TRBJ2-1, with TRBD2 matching 7 bases. DNA of the CDR3: TGTGCCAGCAGCCAAGACCTGGGACTACGGGTCCTGGGGCAGTTCTTC. Protein product: CASSQDLGLRVLGQFF.